This T cell receptor (beta chain) was obtained from a study of shared T cell receptors in the human thymus. This CDR3 has 19 residues. CDR1 is MDHEN, CDR2 SYDVKM, per germline. Trimming took 5 bases from V and 0 from J, leaving 22 bases between them. The protocol was immunoSEQ multiplex PCR, while the TCRdb copy is restricted to in-frame clones and leaves out a portion. Counted here are hundreds of thousands of clones, about 87% occurring once; the ten biggest clones make up roughly 0.0094%. The same sample was also studied in work on human thymus T cells.

This receptor was obtained from a boy in the first two years of life with a congenital heart defect. The sequencing input was thymocytes. This chain uses TRBV28 with TRBJ2-2; possibly TRBD1 for D (7 bases). CDR3 nucleotide sequence: TGTGCCAGCAGTGGGGCGGTTGGGCAGGGGGGATCGAACACCGGGGAGCTGTTTTTT. Protein product: CASSGAVGQGGSNTGELFF.